The 20 T cell receptor beta chains reported below all come from one sample, sequenced in a study of CD8 T cells in ankylosing spondylitis. TCRdb redid the calling of the 5' RACE reads with MiXCR, one entry per CDR3 protein. This sample carries 200,000 to 250,000 distinct CDR3 sequences, roughly 25% of them seen once, and the ten largest clones take about 6.9%. Material: blood, either unsorted or a sorted T cell fraction (not recorded which). All receptors come from a male donor with ankylosing spondylitis or in good health (not recorded which).

The chain uses TRBV5-1 and TRBJ2-7, with 9 nucleotides matching TRBD1. Germline V gene data show CDR1 as SGHRS and CDR2 as YFSETQ. J was trimmed by 2 bases and V by 6 bases; bases with no gene match: 12. The length of the CDR3 is 16 residues. CDR3 sequence: CASKKGGQGYAYEQYF. The CDR3 coding sequence is TGCGCCAGCAAAAAGGGAGGACAGGGGTATGCCTACGAGCAGTACTTC.

This clonotype has at least ten counts. The genes are TRBV29-1 and TRBJ2-1, with TRBD2 matching over 7 bases. Looked up from germline, CDR1 is SQVTM and CDR2 is ANQGSEA. V dropped 4 bases and J dropped 3; count of bases not matched to a gene: 6. This CDR3 comprises 14 residues. The CDR3 protein is CSVVGGSGYNEQFF. Written as DNA, the CDR3 is TGCAGCGTTGTAGGCGGGAGCGGCTACAATGAGCAGTTCTTC.

This clonotype was seen many times. The rearrangement uses TRBV29-1 and TRBJ2-3; D gene uncertain. The V gene lost 7 bases and the J gene lost 2 bases, with 4 bases spanning the gap. This CDR3 contains 10 residues. Germline loops: CDR1 SQVTM, CDR2 ANQGSEA. CDR3 in DNA: TGCAGCGCCGACACAGATACGCAGTATTTT. It codes for CSADTDTQYF.

In this sample, this clonotype turned up once. A much larger clone differs by one base, so this may be a read error. The chain combines TRBV12-3 or TRBV12-4 with TRBJ2-1; D tentatively fits TRBD1 or TRBD2 (5 bases each). The CDR3 spans 11 residues. The V and J ends lost 6 bases and 9 bases respectively, with 9 bases between them. CDR3 in DNA: TGTGCCAGCAGCCAGAGGGGTGAGCAGTTCTTC. It is translated as CASSQRGEQFF.

Concerning this clonotype itself: Given a much more abundant clone one base away, this may be a read error. The V and J genes are TRBV3-1 and TRBJ2-1, with D unclear. Germline V lookup: CDR1 LGHDT, CDR2 YNNKEL (reference sequence). The CDR3 has 15 amino acids. CDR3 sequence reads: CACSQERLVGDEQFF. CDR3 bases: TGTGCCTGCAGCCAAGAGAGGCTAGTAGGCGATGAGCAGTTCTTC.

The V call is TRBV12-3 or TRBV12-4, the J call TRBJ2-7, with TRBD2 matching 12 bases. The CDR3 loop spans 15 amino acids. V shed 6 bases and J 3 bases; nucleotides not matched to a gene: 6. This CDR3 is CASRTTSGRHYEQYF. Here the CDR3 DNA reads TGTGCCAGCAGGACCACTAGCGGGAGGCACTACGAGCAGTACTTC.

The J gene is TRBJ2-5, the V gene TRBV10-2; D may match TRBD1 or TRBD2 (5 bases each). V dropped 3 bases and J dropped 2 bases, with 16 bases sitting between them. Germline loops: CDR1 WSHSY, CDR2 SAAADI. The CDR3 spans 16 residues. Written as DNA, the CDR3 is TGCGCCAGCAGTGACCCCGGGTGGGGGTCACAAGAGACCCAGTACTTC. This gives the protein CASSDPGWGSQETQYF.

The table lists this clonotype with many counts. V is TRBV6-5 and J is TRBJ2-5; D possibly corresponds to TRBD1 (6 bases). Trimming took 3 bases from V and 12 from J, leaving 17 bases between them. Germline CDR1 and CDR2: MNHEY and SVGAGI. CDR3 length: 13 residues. The CDR3 sequence: CASSYSGGRAEYF. As DNA, the CDR3 is TGTGCCAGCAGTTATTCTGGGGGCCGCGCGGAGTACTTC.

This clonotype was counted ten times or more. CDR3 residues: CSVGANAYEQYF. As DNA, the CDR3 is TGCAGCGTCGGGGCCAACGCCTACGAGCAGTACTTC. This chain uses TRBV29-1 with TRBJ2-7; D assignment may be TRBD1 or TRBD2 (5 bases each). V lost 6 bases and J 2 bases, leaving 11 bases between the germline ends. The CDR3 is 12 amino acids. Looked up from germline, CDR1 is SQVTM and CDR2 is ANQGSEA.

The rearrangement joins TRBV29-1 to TRBJ2-3; 8 nucleotides match TRBD2. This CDR3 spans 15 amino acids. The germline V gene encodes CDR1 SQVTM and CDR2 ANQGSEA. J was trimmed by 4 bases and V by 3 bases; bases with no gene match: 9. CDR3 region: CSVDGFSGSPDTQYF. For the CDR3, the DNA is TGCAGCGTTGACGGTTTCAGCGGGAGCCCAGATACGCAGTATTTT.

The count of this clonotype is one. This may be a read error, as it is one base from a much larger clone. The chain employs TRBV6-1 and TRBJ1-2, with a possible D match to TRBD1 (6 bases). The CDR3 loop spans 14 amino acids. In germline, CDR1 is MNHNS, CDR2 SASEGT. In DNA form, the CDR3 reads TGTGCCAGCAGAACCTTTACAGGGTCCTGGGGCTCCACCTTC. Translating it yields CASRTFTGSWGSTF.

The chain employs TRBV20-1 and TRBJ2-2; the D gene is possibly TRBD2 (5 bases). The germline V and J ends were trimmed by 2 bases and 7 bases, with 20 bases remaining between them. The CDR3 has 16 amino acids. Per germline, CDR1 DFQATT and CDR2 SNEGSKA (reference sequence). Here the CDR3 DNA reads TGCAGTGCTAGAAGCGGAACTACTAGAGCAAACGGGGAGCTGTTTTTT. Protein sequence: CSARSGTTRANGELFF.

This rearrangement joins TRBV6-2 or TRBV6-3 to TRBJ2-4; a possible D gene is TRBD2 (6 bases). The V gene's germline CDR1 is MNHEY and CDR2 SVGEGT. This CDR3 has 16 amino acids. The V gene lost 6 bases and the J gene lost 3 bases, with 18 bases spanning the gap. Here the CDR3 reads CASRTPRAGLKNIQYF. The CDR3 DNA reads as TGTGCCAGCAGAACCCCCCGAGCGGGCCTCAAAAACATTCAGTACTTC.

This clonotype was observed many times. The chain recombines TRBV5-1 with TRBJ1-4, with a possible D match to TRBD1 (5 bases). CDR1 and CDR2 (germline): SGHRS, YFSETQ. The CDR3 consists of 18 residues. Trimming pared 1 base from V and 7 bases from J, leaving 23 bases between. CDR3 nucleotide sequence: TGCGCCAGCAGCTTGCCCCAGGGAGGAGTCGGGAGGAGTGAAAAACTGTTTTTT. Its translation is CASSLPQGGVGRSEKLFF. The full variable domain, completed using reference TRBV5-1 and TRBJ1-4, is KAGVTQTPRYLIKTRGQQVTLSCSPISGHRSVSWYQQTPGQGLQFLFEYFSETQRNKGNFPGRFSGRQFSNSRSEMNVSTLELGDSALYLCASSLPQGGVGRSEKLFFGSGTQLSVL.

The J gene is TRBJ1-1, the V gene TRBV20-1; tentatively, D is TRBD1 (5 bases). V lost 3 bases, J lost 11 bases, and 16 bases lay in between. This CDR3 region has 12 residues. Looked up from germline, CDR1 is DFQATT and CDR2 is SNEGSKA (reference sequence). The CDR3 sequence: CSASLGQRSAFF. The CDR3 bases are TGCAGTGCTAGCTTGGGGCAAAGGAGTGCTTTCTTT.

The chain recombines TRBV18 with TRBJ2-7; tentatively, D is TRBD1 (6 bases). CDR1 KGHSH and CDR2 LQKENI come from the germline V gene. The length of the CDR3 is 13 residues. Trimming took 3 bases from V and 1 from J, leaving 7 bases between them. CDR3 sequence: CASSPQGSYEQYF. Written as DNA, the CDR3 is TGTGCCAGCTCACCCCAGGGGTCCTACGAGCAGTACTTC.

DNA of the CDR3: TGTGCCAGCAGCTTAGATTTCGGTAGTGGGGAGACCCAGTACTTC. Encoded protein: CASSLDFGSGETQYF. The rearrangement links TRBV7-8 to TRBJ2-5; D is ambiguous. From germline, CDR1 is SGHVS and CDR2 FQNEAQ. V shed 1 base and J shed 5 bases, with 14 bases lying between them. The CDR3 is 15 amino acids.

This clonotype came up many times. This chain links TRBV6-5 with TRBJ1-6; 9 bases fit TRBD1. Germline CDR1 MNHEY, CDR2 SVGAGI. The CDR3 has 18 residues. Losses at the gene ends were 2 bases for V and 13 bases for J; bases not matched to a gene: 18. DNA for the CDR3: TGTGCCAGCAGTTACGGACAGGGGTCTCCCACTCGGGGTTTCCCCCTCCACTTT. Translated: CASSYGQGSPTRGFPLHF.

Many counts were recorded for this clonotype. The chain links TRBV5-1 to TRBJ1-1; D call uncertain. CDR3 length: 12 residues. Germline V gene data show CDR1 as SGHRS and CDR2 as YFSETQ. The V end was cut by 4 bases, the J end by 5 bases, with 9 bases between. Here the CDR3 reads CASSVGKTEAFF. The CDR3 DNA sequence: TGCGCCAGCAGCGTGGGGAAAACTGAAGCTTTCTTT. The full variable domain, rest sourced from reference TRBV5-1 and TRBJ1-1, is KAGVTQTPRYLIKTRGQQVTLSCSPISGHRSVSWYQQTPGQGLQFLFEYFSETQRNKGNFPGRFSGRQFSNSRSEMNVSTLELGDSALYLCASSVGKTEAFFGQGTRLTVV.

This clonotype showed up just once. It may be a read error: a sequence one base away is much more abundant. CDR3 coding DNA: TGTGCCAGCAGTCACGGACCCCCGGGACAGGCGGCAGATACGCAGTATTTT. Translation: CASSHGPPGQAADTQYF. The chain combines TRBV6-5 with TRBJ2-3; 8 bases map to TRBD1. The V gene end was trimmed by 5 bases and the J gene end by 4 bases; junction bases not matched to a gene: 14. Germline-derived CDR1 and CDR2 are MNHEY and SVGAGI. There are 17 residues in the CDR3.